Listed below are T cell receptor beta chains from one sample, sequenced in a study of vaccination and CD4 T cells after COVID-19. Antigen specificity for these receptors is unknown. MiXCR, applied by TCRdb to the PCR reads, yields one record per CDR3 protein. The table lists about 16,000 distinct CDR3 sequences, about a third of them singletons. Sequenced material: CD4+ T cells from blood, cultured in vitro, taken before SARS-CoV-2 vaccination. The receptors shown here come from a human donor who received a COVID-19 vaccine. The CDR3 runs from the conserved cysteine through the conserved F or W. Fields, in order: clone size, J gene, V gene, D gene, CDR3 DNA, CDR3 protein. The D gene is left open where the match is weak. Only part of the rows carry a size: once, few, many, or a class if the clone is expanded.

NA,TRBJ1-1,TRBV18,NA,TGTGCCAGCTCACAGGACGAGAGGGCTGAAGCTTTCTTT,CASSQDERAEAFF
medium-sized,TRBJ1-5,TRBV2,TRBD1,TGTGCCAGCAGACGGGACAGGGGGAGTAATCAGCCCCAGCATTTT,CASRRDRGSNQPQHF
NA,TRBJ1-1,TRBV12-5,NA,TGTGCTAGTGGGACCCCCCCCGGGACCTTGAACACTGAAGCTTTCTTT,CASGTPPGTLNTEAFF
NA,TRBJ1-1,TRBV6-1,NA,TGTGCCAGCCTGGGGTTGAGATTCACTGAAGCTTTCTTT,CASLGLRFTEAFF
NA,TRBJ1-5,TRBV20-1,TRBD1,TGCAGTGCTAGCAAGGGACAGAACAATCAGCCCCAGCATTTT,CSASKGQNNQPQHF
NA,TRBJ2-5,TRBV20-1,TRBD2,TGCAGTGCTAGGATGGCGGGGGGGCAAGAGACCCAGTACTTC,CSARMAGGQETQYF
few,TRBJ1-2,TRBV6-1,NA,TGTGCCAGCACAGAATACTATGGCTACACCTTC,CASTEYYGYTF
NA,TRBJ2-3,TRBV10-3,TRBD2,TGTGCCATCAAGGAAACCGAGACTAGCGGCCCAGATACGCAGTATTTT,CAIKETETSGPDTQYF
few,TRBJ1-1,TRBV21-1,NA,TGTGCCAGCAGCAAAGAAGACGTCGCCAAGCCAGGCTACATCGCCATGAACACTGAAGCTTTCTTT,CASSKEDVAKPGYIAMNTEAFF
NA,TRBJ2-7,TRBV6-5,NA,TGTGCCAGCAGCTACACAGCGTACGAGCAGTACTTC,CASSYTAYEQYF
few,TRBJ1-2,TRBV20-1,TRBD1,TGCAGTGCTAGAGAAGGGGGCGGCTATGGCTACACCTTC,CSAREGGGYGYTF
NA,TRBJ1-1,TRBV27,TRBD1,TGTGCCAGCAGCTATAGACAGGGGAACACTGAAGCTTTCTTT,CASSYRQGNTEAFF
once,TRBJ2-7,TRBV7-3,NA,TGTGCCAGCAGCTTAAGTGCAGGGCCATTGGGTGAGCAGTACTTC,CASSLSAGPLGEQYF
NA,TRBJ1-4,TRBV6-1,NA,TGTGCCGGCAGCCATCATCGCCAGGGCCAGCACCATGATGAAAAACTGTTTTTT,CAGSHHRQGQHHDEKLFF
NA,TRBJ1-6,TRBV2,NA,TGTGCCAGCAGGCCCAGTTCCGGGACGGGGCGTTCACCCCTCCACTTT,CASRPSSGTGRSPLHF
NA,TRBJ2-7,TRBV2,TRBD1,TGTGCCAGCTGGCAGGGGGTCTCCTACGAGCAGTACTTC,CASWQGVSYEQYF
NA,TRBJ1-2,TRBV6-5,NA,TGTGCCAGCAGTTACGCCAGGGATGGCTACACCTTC,CASSYARDGYTF
few,TRBJ2-6,TRBV2,NA,TGTGCCAGACAGGCCACTGGGGCCAACGTCCTGACTTTC,CARQATGANVLTF
NA,TRBJ1-1,TRBV5-1,TRBD1,TGCGCCAGCAGCGTCCGGACAGGGGGCACTGAAGCTTTCTTT,CASSVRTGGTEAFF
few,TRBJ1-6,TRBV30,TRBD1,TGTGCCTGGCAGGGACAGTCTAATTCACCCCTCCACTTT,CAWQGQSNSPLHF
NA,TRBJ1-1,TRBV10-1,NA,TGCGCCAGCAGTGAGAGGGGAGTAACTGAAGCTTTCTTT,CASSERGVTEAFF
few,TRBJ2-3,TRBV2,TRBD1,TGTGCCAGCAGTGAATCAAACAGGGGGCGAGCAGATACGCAGTATTTT,CASSESNRGRADTQYF
few,TRBJ2-3,TRBV19,NA,TGTGCCAGTAGTGTCCAGGATAGCACAGATACGCAGTATTTT,CASSVQDSTDTQYF
few,TRBJ2-7,TRBV12-3/TRBV12-4,TRBD1,TGTGCCAGCAGCCGGGACAGGGTCTACGAGCAGTACTTC,CASSRDRVYEQYF
few,TRBJ2-2,TRBV6-5,TRBD1,TGTGCCAGCAGTTACACTGCCCCGGGACAGGGTCACACCGGGGAGCTGTTTTTT,CASSYTAPGQGHTGELFF
few,TRBJ1-2,TRBV6-1,NA,TGTGCCAGCAGTGAGGGGGGCGCCCAGGGTGGCTACACCTTC,CASSEGGAQGGYTF
NA,TRBJ2-3,TRBV20-1,TRBD2,TGCAGTGCTAGTTATAGGGGACTACACACAGATACGCAGTATTTT,CSASYRGLHTDTQYF
NA,TRBJ2-2,TRBV11-3,TRBD2,TGTGCCAGCAGCCCGGGGGTAGCGGGGGCCCCGAACACCGGGGAGCTGTTTTTT,CASSPGVAGAPNTGELFF
NA,TRBJ2-3,TRBV11-2,TRBD1,TGTGCCAGCAGCCTCCCGACAGGGCCCACAGATACGCAGTATTTT,CASSLPTGPTDTQYF
few,TRBJ1-2,TRBV6-1,TRBD1,TGTGCCAGCAGCACAGGGGAGCATCTCTATGGCTACACCTTC,CASSTGEHLYGYTF
few,TRBJ2-3,TRBV20-1,TRBD2,TGCAGTGCTAGAGATCCGGGGACTAGCGGGGGCACAGATACGCAGTATTTT,CSARDPGTSGGTDTQYF
NA,TRBJ2-7,TRBV12-3/TRBV12-4,NA,TGTGCCAGCAGTTCCTTTGGGGGCGGGGCTTACGAGCAGTACTTC,CASSSFGGGAYEQYF
NA,TRBJ1-5,TRBV24-1,NA,TGTGCCACCAGTGATCGGATGATCAATCAGCCCCAGCATTTT,CATSDRMINQPQHF
NA,TRBJ1-1,TRBV19,TRBD1,TGTGCCAGTAGTCAGGGGGCGGGATCTGAAGCTTTCTTT,CASSQGAGSEAFF
NA,TRBJ2-7,TRBV28,NA,TGTGCCAGCAGTCTCGTTACCTACGAGCAGTACTTC,CASSLVTYEQYF
NA,TRBJ1-5,TRBV7-2,TRBD1,TGTGCCAGCAGCTTAAAAACAGGGGATCAGCCCCAGCATTTT,CASSLKTGDQPQHF
NA,TRBJ1-2,TRBV19,NA,TGTGCCAGTAGTACAACCGGGGCAGTCTTTTATGGCTACACCTTC,CASSTTGAVFYGYTF
NA,TRBJ1-6,TRBV20-1,TRBD1,TGCAGTGCGGGAAGGACAGGGTACGGCGGCTCACCCCTCCACTTT,CSAGRTGYGGSPLHF
NA,TRBJ2-3,TRBV29-1,NA,TGCAGCGCTCGGCCCAGCGGACCAGATACGCAGTATTTT,CSARPSGPDTQYF
few,TRBJ1-1,TRBV10-3,NA,TGTGCCATCAGTGAGTCTCGGGGAACTGAAGCTTTCTTT,CAISESRGTEAFF
few,TRBJ1-1,TRBV20-1,NA,TGCAGTGCTAGAGATCCCAGGGATTATACTGAAGCTTTCTTT,CSARDPRDYTEAFF
few,TRBJ2-3,TRBV7-9,TRBD1,TGTGCCAGCAGCTTAGATGGCAGGGGGCGAGCAGATACGCAGTATTTT,CASSLDGRGRADTQYF
NA,TRBJ1-2,TRBV9,TRBD1,TGTGCCAGCAGACCAGGGGGAGCTAACTATGGCTACACCTTC,CASRPGGANYGYTF
once,TRBJ1-1,TRBV7-9,NA,TGTGCCAGCAGCTTAGAGGGGGGGGCTGAAGCTTTCTTT,CASSLEGGAEAFF
few,TRBJ2-7,TRBV11-1,NA,TGTGCCAGCAGCTTGGATATGGAGGGCCTGCGCGAGCAGTACTTC,CASSLDMEGLREQYF
NA,TRBJ2-5,TRBV2,NA,TGTGCCAGCAGTGAAGAGCGGCTGTGGCAGGGGTCCTCAGAGACCCAGTACTTC,CASSEERLWQGSSETQYF
NA,TRBJ2-7,TRBV7-9,NA,TGTGCCAGCAGACCTACAGGGAATGGCGAGCAGTACTTC,CASRPTGNGEQYF
few,TRBJ2-1,TRBV27,NA,TGTGCCAGCAGTTTATCCGTTAGGCTGGAGCAGTTCTTC,CASSLSVRLEQFF